This is a list of T cell receptor beta chains from one sample in a study of T cell responses to AZD1222 COVID-19 vaccine. Using immunoSEQ multiplex PCR, the repertoire was profiled, and TCRdb retains in-frame clones only, with some absent. The table lists 170,000 or so clones, approximately 95% of them singletons. Sequencing was performed on peripheral blood, taken 28 days after the second dose of the MenACWY control vaccine. All receptors come from an adult who received the MenACWY meningococcal vaccine as a control. The CDR3 runs from the conserved cysteine through the conserved F or W. A D gene is named only where the DNA matches it firmly. Clone size is not always given. Where it is, it says once, few, many or a class for expanded clones.

once	TRBV5-4	TRBD2	TRBJ2-3	TGTGCCAGCAGCCCGCGGGGGGGCACAGATACGCAGTATTTT	CASSPRGGTDTQYF
NA	TRBV5-5	NA	TRBJ1-4	TGTGCCAGCAGCTTTCTAAATGAAAAACTGTTTTTT	CASSFLNEKLFF
NA	TRBV6-5	NA	TRBJ1-5	TGTGCCAGCAGTTACTGGGCAGGGCAACAGCCCCAGCATTTT	CASSYWAGQQPQHF
NA	TRBV25-1	NA	TRBJ1-6	TGTGCCAGCAGTGGCCTGGGCGAACCCCTCCACTTT	CASSGLGEPLHF
NA	TRBV19	NA	TRBJ1-5	TGTGCCAGTAAGACAGCCACGACTAATCAGCCCCAGCATTTT	CASKTATTNQPQHF
NA	TRBV19	TRBD1	TRBJ1-5	TGTGCCAGTACCCCCGGGACAGGGTTTATTCAGCCCCAGCATTTT	CASTPGTGFIQPQHF
NA	TRBV6-2/TRBV6-3	TRBD2	TRBJ2-7	TGTGCCAGCAGCAAGACTAGCGGGGGGGCCTACGAGCAGTACTTC	CASSKTSGGAYEQYF
once	TRBV11-2	NA	TRBJ2-7	TGTGCCAGCAGCTTAGTCCCTACAGGGTCTCACTCCTACGAGCAGTACTTC	CASSLVPTGSHSYEQYF
NA	TRBV12-3/TRBV12-4	NA	TRBJ2-2	TGTGCCAGCACCTTGTTTCCCGGGGAGCTGTTTTTT	CASTLFPGELFF
NA	TRBV6-5	TRBD2	TRBJ2-3	TGTGCCAGCAGCAAAGGACTAGCGGGTACAGATACGCAGTATTTT	CASSKGLAGTDTQYF
NA	TRBV27	NA	TRBJ2-3	TGTGCCAGCAGTTTATACCCGGGGCTCGATACGCAGTATTTT	CASSLYPGLDTQYF
NA	TRBV5-1	TRBD2	TRBJ2-1	TGCGCCAGCAGCTTGGCTCTAGCGGGGGGGTTCTACAATGAGCAGTTCTTC	CASSLALAGGFYNEQFF
once	TRBV6-1	TRBD1	TRBJ1-1	TGTGCCAGCAGTGACCCTGGACAGGGACTCCCTGAAGCTTTCTTT	CASSDPGQGLPEAFF
NA	TRBV6-2/TRBV6-3	TRBD1	TRBJ1-5	TGTGCCAGCAGTACCGGACAGGGAAGGGCCAATCAGCCCCAGCATTTT	CASSTGQGRANQPQHF
NA	TRBV19	TRBD1	TRBJ1-5	TGTGCCAGTAGTCAAAGGGGACAGGGGAATCAGCCCCAGCATTTT	CASSQRGQGNQPQHF
NA	TRBV5-1	NA	TRBJ1-6	TGCGCCAGCAGCTTGGGGGGAGGAGGGAAGTCACCCCTCCACTTT	CASSLGGGGKSPLHF
NA	TRBV3-1/TRBV3-2	NA	TRBJ2-1	TGTGCCAGCAGCCACCCCTTAAACAGAGCGGTCCAGGGTAATGAGCAGTTCTTC	CASSHPLNRAVQGNEQFF
NA	TRBV3-1/TRBV3-2	NA	TRBJ2-7	TGTGCCAGCAGCCCAGACACTTACCACGAGCAGTACTTC	CASSPDTYHEQYF
few	TRBV20-1	NA	TRBJ2-7	TGCAGTGCTAGCTGGGGGAACGAGCAGTACTTC	CSASWGNEQYF
NA	TRBV4-1	NA	TRBJ1-1	TGCGCCAGCAGCCAAGATCCCAGGTGGGGTGAAGCTTTCTTT	CASSQDPRWGEAFF
once	TRBV10-3	NA	TRBJ1-5	TGTGCCATCAGTGACGGCAATCAGCCCCAGCATTTT	CAISDGNQPQHF
NA	TRBV19	NA	TRBJ2-6	TGTGCCAGTAGTATGTTGGGGTCAGGGATCCGCTCTGGGGCCAACGTCCTGACTTTC	CASSMLGSGIRSGANVLTF
NA	TRBV10-1	NA	TRBJ1-1	TGCGCCAGCAGTGACCGGTCGAACACTGAAGCTTTCTTT	CASSDRSNTEAFF
NA	TRBV30	NA	TRBJ1-5	TGTGCCTGGAGTGTATTTACAGGATATAGCAATCAGCCCCAGCATTTT	CAWSVFTGYSNQPQHF
NA	TRBV5-1	NA	TRBJ1-3	TGCGCCAGCAGCCCGACGACCGGGGGAAACACCATATATTTT	CASSPTTGGNTIYF